The clone carrying this TCR beta chain came up a few times. Its antigen is currently unknown. The CDR3 sequence is 13 residues long. The V and J ends lost 7 bases and 3 bases respectively, with 11 bases between them. Germline CDR1 and CDR2: MDHEN and SYDVKM. This specimen belongs to a study of response to subunit inactivated influenza vaccine. Study observations and caveats: Each seasonal influenza vaccination recruits few new T cells, the authors suggested.

In TCRdb, the RT-PCR reads were re-called with MiXCR into one record per CDR3 protein. The data contain about 650,000 distinct CDR3 sequences, roughly 14% of them singletons. The source is a man aged 45 to 65 who received an inactivated influenza vaccine. This sample comprised PBMCs from blood, obtained about 12 days after vaccination. The chain uses TRBV28 and TRBJ2-3; D might be TRBD1 (5 bases). The CDR3 nucleotides read TGTGCCAGCACCCTTGGACAAACAGATACGCAGTATTTT. Its protein is CASTLGQTDTQYF.